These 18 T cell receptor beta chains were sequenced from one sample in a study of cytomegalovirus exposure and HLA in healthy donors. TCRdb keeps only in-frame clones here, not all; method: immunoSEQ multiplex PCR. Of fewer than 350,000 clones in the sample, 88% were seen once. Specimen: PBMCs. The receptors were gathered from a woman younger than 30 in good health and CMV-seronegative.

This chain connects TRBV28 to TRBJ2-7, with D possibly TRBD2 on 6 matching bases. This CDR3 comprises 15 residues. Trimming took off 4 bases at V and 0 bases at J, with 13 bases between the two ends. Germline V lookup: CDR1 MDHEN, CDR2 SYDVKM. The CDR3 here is CASSYSGLSSYEQYF. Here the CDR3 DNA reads TGTGCCAGCAGTTATAGCGGCCTTAGCTCCTACGAGCAGTACTTC.

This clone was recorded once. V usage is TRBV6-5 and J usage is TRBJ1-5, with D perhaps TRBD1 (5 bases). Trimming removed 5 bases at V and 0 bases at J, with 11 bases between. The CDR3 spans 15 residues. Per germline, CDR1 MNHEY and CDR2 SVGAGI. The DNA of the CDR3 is TGTGCCAGCAGTCTTACAGGCGGTAGCAATCAGCCCCAGCATTTT. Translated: CASSLTGGSNQPQHF.

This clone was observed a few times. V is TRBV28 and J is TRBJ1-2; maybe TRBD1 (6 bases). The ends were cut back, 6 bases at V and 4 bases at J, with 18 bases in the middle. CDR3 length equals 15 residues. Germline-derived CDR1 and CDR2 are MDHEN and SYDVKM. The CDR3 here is CASSLIQQGSYGYTF. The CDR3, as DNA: TGTGCCAGCAGCCTGATACAACAGGGAAGCTATGGCTACACCTTC.

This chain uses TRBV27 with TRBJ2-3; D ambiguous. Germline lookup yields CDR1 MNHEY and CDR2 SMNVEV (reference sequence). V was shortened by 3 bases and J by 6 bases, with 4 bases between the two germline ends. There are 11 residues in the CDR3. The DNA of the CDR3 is TGTGCCAGCAGTTTCGGGGATACGCAGTATTTT. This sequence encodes CASSFGDTQYF.

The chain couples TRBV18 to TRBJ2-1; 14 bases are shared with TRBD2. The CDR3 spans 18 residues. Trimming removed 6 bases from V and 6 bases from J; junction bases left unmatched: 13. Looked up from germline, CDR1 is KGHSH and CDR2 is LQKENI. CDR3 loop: CASSPGTSGSPFTNEQFF. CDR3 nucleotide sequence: TGTGCCAGCTCGCCCGGGACTAGCGGGAGTCCATTTACCAATGAGCAGTTCTTC.

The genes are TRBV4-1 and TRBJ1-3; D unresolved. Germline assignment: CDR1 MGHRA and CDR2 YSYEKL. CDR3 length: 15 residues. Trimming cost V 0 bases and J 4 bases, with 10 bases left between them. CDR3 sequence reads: CASSQDWQNGNTIYF. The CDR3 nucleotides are TGCGCCAGCAGCCAAGATTGGCAAAACGGAAACACCATATATTTT.

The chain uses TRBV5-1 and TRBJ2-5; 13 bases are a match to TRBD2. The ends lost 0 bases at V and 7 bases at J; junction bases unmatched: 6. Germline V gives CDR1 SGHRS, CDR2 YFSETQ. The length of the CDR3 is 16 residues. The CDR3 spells CASSLARLAGGGTQYF. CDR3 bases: TGCGCCAGCAGCTTGGCCCGACTAGCGGGAGGTGGGACCCAGTACTTC.

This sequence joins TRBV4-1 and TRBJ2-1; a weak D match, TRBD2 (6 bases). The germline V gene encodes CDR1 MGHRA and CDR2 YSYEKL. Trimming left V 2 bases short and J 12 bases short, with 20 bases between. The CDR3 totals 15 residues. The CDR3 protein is CASSQPGRQRVGQFF. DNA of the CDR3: TGCGCCAGCAGCCAACCGGGACGTCAGCGGGTCGGGCAGTTCTTC.

Here the CDR3 reads CASSYGASGRAETQYF. Written as DNA, the CDR3 is TGTGCCAGCAGTTACGGGGCTAGCGGGAGGGCAGAGACCCAGTACTTC. The chain uses TRBV6-5 and TRBJ2-5; 12 positions agree with TRBD2. V was clipped by 2 bases and J by 4 bases; unmatched bases: 5. This CDR3 has 16 residues. The V gene's germline CDR1 is MNHEY and CDR2 SVGAGI.

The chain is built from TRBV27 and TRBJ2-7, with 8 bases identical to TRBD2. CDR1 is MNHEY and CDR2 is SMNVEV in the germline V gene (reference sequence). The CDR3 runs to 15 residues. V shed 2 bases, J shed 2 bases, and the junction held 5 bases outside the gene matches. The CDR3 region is CASSLTGRGTYEQYF. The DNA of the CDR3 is TGTGCCAGCAGTTTAACCGGGAGGGGAACCTACGAGCAGTACTTC.

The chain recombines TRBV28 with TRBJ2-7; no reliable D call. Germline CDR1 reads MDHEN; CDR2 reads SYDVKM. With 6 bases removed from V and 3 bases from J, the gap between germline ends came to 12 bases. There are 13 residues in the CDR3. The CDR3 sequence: CASRLEALYEQYF. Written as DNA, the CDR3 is TGTGCCAGCAGGCTAGAGGCTCTCTACGAGCAGTACTTC. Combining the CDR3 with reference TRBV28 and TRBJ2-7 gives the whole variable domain DVKVTQSSRYLVKRTGEKVFLECVQDMDHENMFWYRQDPGLGLRLIYFSYDVKMKEKGDIPEGYSVSREKKERFSLILESASTNQTSMYLCASRLEALYEQYFGPGTRLTVT.

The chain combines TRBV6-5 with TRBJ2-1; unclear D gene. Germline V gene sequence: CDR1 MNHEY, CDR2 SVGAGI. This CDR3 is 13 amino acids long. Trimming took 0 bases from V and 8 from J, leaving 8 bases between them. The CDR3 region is CASSYSRVHEQFF. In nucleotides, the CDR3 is TGTGCCAGCAGTTACTCTCGGGTCCATGAGCAGTTCTTC.

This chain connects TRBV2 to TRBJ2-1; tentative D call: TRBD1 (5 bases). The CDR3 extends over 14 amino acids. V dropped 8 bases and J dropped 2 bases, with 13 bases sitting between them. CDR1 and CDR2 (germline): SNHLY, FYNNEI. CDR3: CASWGVVPYNEQFF. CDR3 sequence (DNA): TGTGCCAGCTGGGGCGTTGTGCCCTACAATGAGCAGTTCTTC.

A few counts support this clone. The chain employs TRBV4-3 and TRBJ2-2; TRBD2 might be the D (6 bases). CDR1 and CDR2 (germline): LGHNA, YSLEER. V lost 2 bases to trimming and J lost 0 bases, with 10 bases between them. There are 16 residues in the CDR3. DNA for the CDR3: TGCGCCAGCAGCCAACGGACGGGAGCGAACACCGGGGAGCTGTTTTTT. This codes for CASSQRTGANTGELFF.

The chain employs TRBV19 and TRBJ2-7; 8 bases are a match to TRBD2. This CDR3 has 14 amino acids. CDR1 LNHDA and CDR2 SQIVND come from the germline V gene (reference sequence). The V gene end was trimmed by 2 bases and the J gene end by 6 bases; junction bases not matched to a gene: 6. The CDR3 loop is CASSITGGPGEQYF. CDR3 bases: TGTGCCAGTAGTATAACGGGAGGGCCAGGCGAGCAGTACTTC.

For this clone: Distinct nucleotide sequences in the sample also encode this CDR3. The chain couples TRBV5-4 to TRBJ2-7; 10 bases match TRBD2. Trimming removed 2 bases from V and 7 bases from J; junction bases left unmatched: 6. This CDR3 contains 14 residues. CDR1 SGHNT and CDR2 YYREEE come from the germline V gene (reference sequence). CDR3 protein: CASSLAGGPREQYF. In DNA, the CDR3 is TGTGCCAGCAGCTTAGCGGGAGGGCCTAGGGAGCAGTACTTC.

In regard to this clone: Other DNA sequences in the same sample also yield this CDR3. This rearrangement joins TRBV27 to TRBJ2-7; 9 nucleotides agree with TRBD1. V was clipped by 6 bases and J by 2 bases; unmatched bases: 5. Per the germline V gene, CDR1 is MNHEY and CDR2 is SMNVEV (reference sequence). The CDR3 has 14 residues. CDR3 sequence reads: CASSLGQGTYEQYF. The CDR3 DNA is TGTGCCAGCAGCCTCGGACAGGGGACCTACGAGCAGTACTTC.

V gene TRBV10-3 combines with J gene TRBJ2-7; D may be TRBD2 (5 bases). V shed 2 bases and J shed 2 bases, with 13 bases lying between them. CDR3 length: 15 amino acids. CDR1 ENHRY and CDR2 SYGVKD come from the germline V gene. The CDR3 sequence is CAISERILVPYEQYF. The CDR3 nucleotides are TGTGCCATCAGTGAGCGCATACTAGTCCCCTACGAGCAGTACTTC.